The following is a T cell receptor beta chain sequence with its context. The antigen is undetermined. The data derive from a study of CD8 T cells in ankylosing spondylitis. The study, taken as a whole, reports: What seemed typical of ankylosing spondylitis blood was a TCR beta motif built from about eight highly homologous variants.

TCRdb re-called the 5' RACE reads through MiXCR, storing one row per CDR3 protein. The table has around 490,000 distinct CDR3 sequences, approximately 5.3% seen once. Germline lookup yields CDR1 SNHLY and CDR2 FYNNEI. The length of the CDR3 is 18 residues. Between the trimmed V and J ends, which lost 6 bases and 3 bases, there was a span of 26 bases. This clonotype originated in a male donor with ankylosing spondylitis. The rearrangement joins TRBV2 to TRBJ1-1; D is perhaps TRBD1 (6 bases). The sample comprised blood, either unsorted or a sorted T cell fraction (not recorded which). The DNA of the CDR3 is TGTGCCAGCAGCTGGCGGATCAGGGGATCATCGGGAGACACTGAAGCTTTCTTT. Its protein product is CASSWRIRGSSGDTEAFF.